Described below is a single TCR beta chain sequence and its context. As yet, its antigen is unknown. CDR3 length equals 18 residues. CDR1 and CDR2 from the germline V gene are ENHRY and SYGVKD. V was cut by 3 bases and J by 3 bases, with 20 bases left in between. The protocol was immunoSEQ multiplex PCR, while the TCRdb copy is restricted to in-frame clones and leaves out a portion. The sample consists of 10,000 or so clones, roughly 80% of them appearing once. The sample comes from a study of chemoradiotherapy in HPV16-positive cancers. Study context: Functional T-cell assays on a couple of HPV16-positive patients' cells defined candidate HPV-specific clones and common TCR motifs. Broader study findings: Candidate HPV-specific clones and E7-related TCR motifs grew in tumor during treatment. Only a couple of HPV16-positive patients supplied the functional HPV-specificity definition.

The specimen comprised blood, sampled from a patient who underwent chemoradiotherapy. The V gene is TRBV10-3, the J gene TRBJ2-2; D is ambiguous. This clonotype was sampled from a human donor with HPV-associated anogenital cancer. The CDR3 is CAISDRGRSARHTGELFF. The CDR3 coding sequence is TGTGCCATCAGTGACCGAGGTCGGTCGGCGCGACACACCGGGGAGCTGTTTTTT.